Below, 15 T cell receptor beta chains from the same sample are listed, as sequenced in a study of CD8 T cells in Susac syndrome. An input of about 0.5 to 1 ug of RNA was subjected to reverse transcription using random hexamers. TCRdb reprocessed the immunoSEQ multiplex PCR reads via MiXCR and lists one record per CDR3 protein. Seen here are approximately 110,000 distinct CDR3 sequences, 90% to 95% observed once, and the top ten hold roughly 0.32%. The source material was CD8+ T cells from PBMCs. The receptors here all came from a human donor with multiple sclerosis.

This chain joins TRBV15 and TRBJ2-5, with TRBD2 matching 8 bases. The CDR3 extends over 17 amino acids. Germline CDR1 reads LNHNV; CDR2 reads YYDKDF (reference sequence). V dropped 5 bases and J dropped 4; count of bases not matched to a gene: 15. The CDR3 DNA is TGTGCCACCAGCCCTGCCGAGGAAGCGGGAGCGGGAGAGACCCAGTACTTC. This codes for CATSPAEEAGAGETQYF.

This clonotype has more than one count but fewer than ten. J is TRBJ1-5 and V is TRBV19; D is uncertain. Per germline, CDR1 LNHDA and CDR2 SQIVND (reference sequence). This CDR3 is built from 12 residues. V was clipped by 11 bases and J by 2 bases, with 10 bases between them. CDR3 in amino acids: CASKGGNQPQHF. DNA for the CDR3: TGTGCCTCCAAAGGAGGCAATCAGCCCCAGCATTTT.

In DNA form, the CDR3 reads TGTGCCAGCAGCACGACGACAGGCTCCTACGAGCAGTACTTC. Amino acids: CASSTTTGSYEQYF. The V gene is TRBV7-2, the J gene TRBJ2-7, with D tentatively TRBD1 (6 bases). Trimming shortened V by 5 bases and J by 0 bases, and 11 bases separated the two germline ends. This CDR3 has 14 residues. Germline CDR1 reads SGHTA; CDR2 reads FQGNSA.

The gene calls are TRBV5-1 and TRBJ1-5; D ambiguous. The CDR3 is made up of 15 amino acids. Trimming shortened V by 4 bases and J by 2 bases, and 13 bases separated the two germline ends. In germline, CDR1 is SGHRS, CDR2 YFSETQ. CDR3: CASSLRGAGNQPQHF. The DNA for the CDR3 is TGCGCCAGCAGCCTCCGCGGAGCCGGCAATCAGCCCCAGCATTTT. The whole variable domain, filled in from reference TRBV5-1 and TRBJ1-5, reads KAGVTQTPRYLIKTRGQQVTLSCSPISGHRSVSWYQQTPGQGLQFLFEYFSETQRNKGNFPGRFSGRQFSNSRSEMNVSTLELGDSALYLCASSLRGAGNQPQHFGDGTRLSIL.

This sequence joins TRBV13 and TRBJ2-4; 8 positions agree with TRBD2. CDR1 and CDR2 (germline): PRHDT, FYEKMQ (reference sequence). This CDR3 is built from 15 residues. The V segment lost 0 bases and the J segment 4 bases; nucleotides outside the gene matches: 2. CDR3 sequence (DNA): TGTGCCAGCAGCTTAGGGGCTAGCGGGAAAAACATTCAGTACTTC. As protein: CASSLGASGKNIQYF.

This clonotype was observed a single time. V gene TRBV29-1 combines with J gene TRBJ1-5; 8 bases line up with TRBD1. The CDR3 length is 15 residues. Germline V CDR1 and CDR2: SQVTM, ANQGSEA. The V gene end was trimmed by 6 bases and the J gene end by 0 bases; junction bases not matched to a gene: 7. The CDR3 nucleotides read TGCAGCGTGGAGGGACAGGAATATAGCAATCAGCCCCAGCATTTT. Residues: CSVEGQEYSNQPQHF. The full variable domain, in which reference TRBV29-1 and TRBJ1-5 provide the parts outside the CDR3, is SAVISQKPSRDICQRGTSLTIQCQVDSQVTMMFWYRQQPGQSLTLIATANQGSEATYESGFVIDKFPISRPNLTFSTLTVSNMSPEDSSIYLCSVEGQEYSNQPQHFGDGTRLSIL.

The chain combines TRBV6-2 or TRBV6-3 with TRBJ1-2; 7 nucleotides match TRBD1. The CDR3 totals 15 residues. CDR1 and CDR2 (germline): MNHEY, SVGEGT. J was trimmed by 2 bases and V by 6 bases; bases with no gene match: 9. The CDR3 here is CASRTYRGPNYGYTF. CDR3 DNA: TGTGCCAGCAGGACATACAGGGGCCCGAACTATGGCTACACCTTC.

The rearrangement links TRBV10-3 to TRBJ2-7; D might be TRBD1 (5 bases). This CDR3 is 14 amino acids long. Trimming shortened V by 4 bases and J by 2 bases, and 12 bases separated the two germline ends. Germline CDR1 and CDR2: ENHRY and SYGVKD. The chain's CDR3 is CAISVSGQTYEQYV. The CDR3, as DNA: TGTGCCATCAGTGTCTCAGGACAAACCTACGAGCAGTACGTC.

The chain carries TRBV5-6 and TRBJ1-2, with D unclear. The CDR3 extends over 13 amino acids. CDR1 is SGHDT, CDR2 YYEEEE, per germline. V was pared by 4 bases and J by 3 bases, with 10 bases between. CDR3 DNA: TGTGCCAGCAGCGGTTGGGGTTACTATGGCTACACCTTC. Translating it yields CASSGWGYYGYTF. Filled out from reference TRBV5-6 and TRBJ1-2, the complete variable domain reads DAGVTQSPTHLIKTRGQQVTLRCSPKSGHDTVSWYQQALGQGPQFIFQYYEEEERQRGNFPDRFSGHQFPNYSSELNVNALLLGDSALYLCASSGWGYYGYTFGSGTRLTVV.

The gene calls are TRBV4-1 and TRBJ1-5; D call uncertain. Germline CDR1 is MGHRA and CDR2 is YSYEKL. V was clipped by 1 base and J by 4 bases, with 14 bases between them. The CDR3 runs to 16 residues. The CDR3, as DNA: TGCGCCAGCAGCCAAGTAGAGGGTGGTGGTAATCAGCCCCAGCATTTT. Its translation: CASSQVEGGGNQPQHF.

The chain carries TRBV12-5 and TRBJ2-1; 9 nucleotides agree with TRBD2. The CDR3 runs to 18 residues. Trimming at V came to 3 bases and at J to 3 bases, leaving 12 bases not matched to a gene. Germline loops: CDR1 LGHNT, CDR2 FRNRAP. This chain's CDR3 is CASGFVWWREGRYNEQFF. The CDR3, as DNA: TGTGCTAGTGGTTTCGTTTGGTGGCGGGAGGGCCGCTACAATGAGCAGTTCTTC.

V gene TRBV6-2 or TRBV6-3 combines with J gene TRBJ2-2; TRBD1 aligns across 9 bases. Germline V gives CDR1 MNHEY, CDR2 SVGEGT. Trimming removed 5 bases from V and 3 bases from J; junction bases left unmatched: 7. The CDR3 contains 16 residues. The CDR3 DNA follows: TGTGCCAGCAGTGACAGGGACAGGGTCGACACCGGGGAGCTGTTTTTT. It encodes CASSDRDRVDTGELFF.

This clonotype was detected a few times. The chain joins TRBV6-1 to TRBJ2-7; the match to TRBD2 covers 8 bases. J gave up 3 bases and V 4 bases, and 2 bases lay outside the gene matches. This CDR3 is 13 amino acids long. CDR1 and CDR2 (germline): MNHNS, SASEGT. The CDR3 loop reads CASSGGTSYEQYV. In DNA form, the CDR3 reads TGTGCCAGCAGTGGCGGGACTAGCTACGAGCAGTACGTC.

The V and J genes are TRBV6-5 and TRBJ2-7, with D maybe TRBD2 (5 bases). The CDR3 runs to 14 residues. V was shortened by 0 bases and J by 3 bases, with 9 bases between the two germline ends. Germline CDR1 is MNHEY and CDR2 is SVGAGI. Here the CDR3 reads CASSYSSGIYEQYF. In DNA form, the CDR3 reads TGTGCCAGCAGTTACTCAAGCGGCATCTACGAGCAGTACTTC.

Only a few counts were recorded for this clonotype. The V call is TRBV6-5, the J call TRBJ2-4; a possible D gene is TRBD2 (6 bases). Germline V gene sequence: CDR1 MNHEY, CDR2 SVGAGI. The CDR3 has 14 amino acids. V was trimmed by 2 bases and J by 1 base, leaving 6 bases between them. In DNA form, the CDR3 reads TGTGCCAGCAGTTACGGGGGGGCCAAAAACATTCAGTACTTC. Its protein is CASSYGGAKNIQYF.